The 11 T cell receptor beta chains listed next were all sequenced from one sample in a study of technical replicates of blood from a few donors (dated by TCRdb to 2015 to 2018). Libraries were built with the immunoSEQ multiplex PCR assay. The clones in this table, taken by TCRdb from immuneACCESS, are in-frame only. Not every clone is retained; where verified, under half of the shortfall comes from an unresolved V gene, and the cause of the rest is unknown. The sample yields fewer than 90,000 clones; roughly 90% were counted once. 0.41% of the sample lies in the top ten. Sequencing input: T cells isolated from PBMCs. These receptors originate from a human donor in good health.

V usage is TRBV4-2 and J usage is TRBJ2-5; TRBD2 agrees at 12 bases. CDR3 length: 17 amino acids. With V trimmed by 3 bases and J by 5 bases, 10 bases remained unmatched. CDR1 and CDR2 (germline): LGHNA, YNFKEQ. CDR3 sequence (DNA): TGTGCCAGCAGCCAGACTAGCGGGAGAGGTCGTGGGGAGACCCAGTACTTC. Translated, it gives CASSQTSGRGRGETQYF.

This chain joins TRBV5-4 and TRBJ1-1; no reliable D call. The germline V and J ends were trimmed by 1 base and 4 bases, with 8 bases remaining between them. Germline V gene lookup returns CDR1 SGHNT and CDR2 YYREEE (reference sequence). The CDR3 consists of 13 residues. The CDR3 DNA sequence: TGTGCCAGCAGCTTGTGGGCAGTCACTGAAGCTTTCTTT. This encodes CASSLWAVTEAFF.

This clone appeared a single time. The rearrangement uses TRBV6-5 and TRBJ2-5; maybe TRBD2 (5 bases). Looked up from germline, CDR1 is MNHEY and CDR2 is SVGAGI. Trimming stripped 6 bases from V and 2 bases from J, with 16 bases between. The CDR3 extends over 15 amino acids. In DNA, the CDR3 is TGTGCCAGCAGCGCCGCCCGTTGGACTCAAGAGACCCAGTACTTC. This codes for CASSAARWTQETQYF.

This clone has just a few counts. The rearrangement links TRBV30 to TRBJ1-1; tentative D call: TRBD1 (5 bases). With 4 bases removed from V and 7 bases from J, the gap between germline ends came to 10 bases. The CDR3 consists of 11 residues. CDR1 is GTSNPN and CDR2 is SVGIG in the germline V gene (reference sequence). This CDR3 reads CAWTGGIEAFF. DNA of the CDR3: TGTGCCTGGACCGGGGGAATTGAAGCTTTCTTT.

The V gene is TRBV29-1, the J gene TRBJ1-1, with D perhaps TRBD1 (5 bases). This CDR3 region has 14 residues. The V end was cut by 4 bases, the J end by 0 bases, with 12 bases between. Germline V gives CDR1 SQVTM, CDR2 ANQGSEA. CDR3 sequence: CSVATQAMNTEAFF. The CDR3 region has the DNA TGCAGCGTTGCCACACAGGCCATGAACACTGAAGCTTTCTTT. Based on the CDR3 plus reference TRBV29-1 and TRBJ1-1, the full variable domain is SAVISQKPSRDICQRGTSLTIQCQVDSQVTMMFWYRQQPGQSLTLIATANQGSEATYESGFVIDKFPISRPNLTFSTLTVSNMSPEDSSIYLCSVATQAMNTEAFFGQGTRLTVV.

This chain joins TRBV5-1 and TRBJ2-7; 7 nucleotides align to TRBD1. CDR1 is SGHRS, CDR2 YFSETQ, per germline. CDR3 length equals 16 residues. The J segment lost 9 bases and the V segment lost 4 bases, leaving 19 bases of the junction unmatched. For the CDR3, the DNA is TGCGCCAGCAGCCCCAATCTATCCAAGACAGGGCCAAGGCAGTACTTC. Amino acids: CASSPNLSKTGPRQYF.

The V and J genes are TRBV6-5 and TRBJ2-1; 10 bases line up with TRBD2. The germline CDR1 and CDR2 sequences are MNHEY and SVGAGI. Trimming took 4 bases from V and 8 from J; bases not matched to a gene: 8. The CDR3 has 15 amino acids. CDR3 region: CASSSLAGVIDEQFF. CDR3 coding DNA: TGTGCCAGCAGTTCCCTAGCGGGAGTCATTGATGAGCAGTTCTTC.

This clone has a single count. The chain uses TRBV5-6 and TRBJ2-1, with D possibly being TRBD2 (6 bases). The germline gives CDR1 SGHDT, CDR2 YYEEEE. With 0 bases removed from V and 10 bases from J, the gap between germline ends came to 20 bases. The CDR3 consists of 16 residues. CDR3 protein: CASSLGPGLKISEQFF. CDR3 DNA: TGTGCCAGCAGCTTGGGGCCGGGACTCAAAATATCGGAGCAGTTCTTC.

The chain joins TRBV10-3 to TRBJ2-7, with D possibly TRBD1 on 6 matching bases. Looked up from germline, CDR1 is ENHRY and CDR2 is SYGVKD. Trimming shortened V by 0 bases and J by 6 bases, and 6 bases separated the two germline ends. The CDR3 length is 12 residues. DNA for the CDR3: TGTGCCATCAGTGAGTCACAGGGCGAGCAGTACTTC. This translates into CAISESQGEQYF.

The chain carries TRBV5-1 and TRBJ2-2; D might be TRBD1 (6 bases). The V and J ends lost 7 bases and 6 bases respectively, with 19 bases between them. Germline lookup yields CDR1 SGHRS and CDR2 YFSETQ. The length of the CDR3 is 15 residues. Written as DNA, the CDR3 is TGCGCCAGCGAAAACCGGGACATTCGGGCCGGGGAGCTGTTTTTT. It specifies CASENRDIRAGELFF.

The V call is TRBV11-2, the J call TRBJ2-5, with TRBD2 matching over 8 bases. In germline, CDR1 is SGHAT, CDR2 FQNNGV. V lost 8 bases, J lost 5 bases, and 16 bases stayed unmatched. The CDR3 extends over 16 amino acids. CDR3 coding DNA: TGTGCCAGCTCTTTTGGTAGCGGGAAGGGGTGGGAGACCCAGTACTTC. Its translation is CASSFGSGKGWETQYF.